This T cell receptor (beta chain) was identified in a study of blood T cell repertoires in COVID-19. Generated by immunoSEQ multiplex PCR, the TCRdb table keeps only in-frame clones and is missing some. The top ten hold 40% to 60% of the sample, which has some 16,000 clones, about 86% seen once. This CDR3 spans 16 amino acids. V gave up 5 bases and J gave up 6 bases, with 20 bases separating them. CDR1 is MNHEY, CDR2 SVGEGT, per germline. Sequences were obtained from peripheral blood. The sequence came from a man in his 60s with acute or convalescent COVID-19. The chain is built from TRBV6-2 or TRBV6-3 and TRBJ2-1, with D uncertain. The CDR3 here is CASSGLAPGFTNEQFF. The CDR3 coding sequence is TGTGCCAGCAGTGGCCTCGCCCCCGGGTTTACCAATGAGCAGTTCTTC.